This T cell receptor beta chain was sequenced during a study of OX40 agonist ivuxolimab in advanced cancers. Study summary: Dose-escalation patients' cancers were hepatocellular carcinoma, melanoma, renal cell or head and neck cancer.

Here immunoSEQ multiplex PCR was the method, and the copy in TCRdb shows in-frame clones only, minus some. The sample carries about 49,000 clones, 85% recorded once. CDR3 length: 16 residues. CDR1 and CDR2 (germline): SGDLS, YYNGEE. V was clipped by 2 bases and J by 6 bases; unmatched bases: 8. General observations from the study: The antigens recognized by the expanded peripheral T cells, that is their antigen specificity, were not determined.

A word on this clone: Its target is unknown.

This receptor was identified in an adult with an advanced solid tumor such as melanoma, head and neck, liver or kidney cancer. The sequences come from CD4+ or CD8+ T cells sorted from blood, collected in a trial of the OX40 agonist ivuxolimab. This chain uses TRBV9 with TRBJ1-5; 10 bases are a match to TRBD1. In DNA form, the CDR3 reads TGTGCCAGCAGCGTTGGGACAGGGGAATTGGGTCAGCCCCAGCATTTT. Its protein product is CASSVGTGELGQPQHF.